These 9 T cell receptor beta chains were sequenced from one sample in a study. TCRdb fed the reads into MiXCR, producing one record per CDR3 protein. The sample carries a few thousand distinct CDR3 sequences, 9.8% recorded once. Sequenced input: CD4+ T cells from synovial fluid. These TCRs come from a human donor with rheumatoid arthritis.

This clonotype is judged large. The chain has TRBV5-1 and TRBJ2-7, with a weak D call TRBD1 (6 bases). Germline CDR1 is SGHRS and CDR2 is YFSETQ. The CDR3 has 15 residues. Trimming cost V 0 bases and J 1 base, with 11 bases left between them. CDR3 in DNA: TGCGCCAGCAGCTTGGTTCAGGGGATGTCCTACGAGCAGTACTTC. This encodes CASSLVQGMSYEQYF.

This clonotype was counted only a few times. The J gene is TRBJ2-7, the V gene TRBV20-1; 7 nucleotides match TRBD1. CDR1 and CDR2 from the germline V gene are DFQATT and SNEGSKA (reference sequence). The trim removed 1 base at V and 4 bases at J, leaving 7 bases unmatched. CDR3 size: 14 residues. CDR3 loop: CSARGGTALYEQYF. The CDR3 region has the DNA TGCAGTGCTAGAGGGGGGACAGCACTTTACGAGCAGTACTTC.

By sample fraction, this clonotype is medium-sized. V is TRBV20-1 and J is TRBJ2-5, with D unresolved. The CDR3 sequence is 11 residues long. Between the trimmed V and J ends, which lost 4 bases and 4 bases, there was a span of 7 bases. Germline assignment: CDR1 DFQATT and CDR2 SNEGSKA (reference sequence). The CDR3 DNA sequence: TGCAGTGCTACCAGAGGAGAGACCCAGTACTTC. Protein: CSATRGETQYF.

This chain links TRBV20-1 with TRBJ2-5; 8 bases are shared with TRBD1. V shed 2 bases and J 3 bases; nucleotides not matched to a gene: 2. Germline CDR1 is DFQATT and CDR2 is SNEGSKA (reference sequence). The CDR3 covers 13 residues. The CDR3 DNA is TGCAGTGCTAGAAAACAGGGGGAAGAGACCCAGTACTTC. Translating gives CSARKQGEETQYF.

The genes are TRBV28 and TRBJ2-1, with 11 bases fitting TRBD2. Trimming at V came to 5 bases and at J to 8 bases, leaving 8 bases not matched to a gene. The CDR3 sequence is 15 residues long. Germline lookup yields CDR1 MDHEN and CDR2 SYDVKM. This CDR3 is CASSETSGIRDEQFF. CDR3 DNA: TGTGCCAGCAGTGAGACTAGCGGGATCAGGGATGAGCAGTTCTTC. The variable domain in full, completed from reference TRBV28 and TRBJ2-1, reads DVKVTQSSRYLVKRTGEKVFLECVQDMDHENMFWYRQDPGLGLRLIYFSYDVKMKEKGDIPEGYSVSREKKERFSLILESASTNQTSMYLCASSETSGIRDEQFFGPGTRLTVL.

This clonotype is medium-sized within its sample. The rearrangement links TRBV20-1 to TRBJ2-1; 7 bases match TRBD2. This CDR3 has 16 amino acids. CDR1 is DFQATT and CDR2 is SNEGSKA in the germline V gene (reference sequence). V was clipped by 0 bases and J by 10 bases; unmatched bases: 15. The CDR3 DNA sequence: TGCAGTGCTAGAGATATGATAGCGGGTAACCCATGGGAGCAGTTCTTC. Its protein product is CSARDMIAGNPWEQFF.

At least ten counts were recorded for this clonotype. This chain joins TRBV7-9 and TRBJ2-7, with a possible D match to TRBD2 (6 bases). The CDR3 runs 15 residues. Germline CDR1 SEHNR, CDR2 FQNEAQ (reference sequence). With 4 bases removed from V and 3 bases from J, the gap between germline ends came to 16 bases. Written as DNA, the CDR3 is TGTGCCAGCAGCTGGGGGGAGATTCCGGACTACGAGCAGTACTTC. Its protein product is CASSWGEIPDYEQYF. The full variable domain, rest sourced from reference TRBV7-9 and TRBJ2-7, is DTGVSQNPRHKITKRGQNVTFRCDPISEHNRLYWYRQTLGQGPEFLTYFQNEAQLEKSRLLSDRFSAERPKGSFSTLEIQRTEQGDSAMYLCASSWGEIPDYEQYFGPGTRLTVT.

The rearrangement uses TRBV20-1 and TRBJ2-7, with 8 bases lining up with TRBD1. CDR3 length: 15 amino acids. Germline loops: CDR1 DFQATT, CDR2 SNEGSKA (reference sequence). V gave up 4 bases and J gave up 11 bases; unmatched junction bases: 19. CDR3 in DNA: TGCAGTGCTACCGCGCCTGGGACAGGAGGCGAAGAGAAGTACTTC. Amino acids: CSATAPGTGGEEKYF.

This clonotype is labeled as medium-sized (0.01 to 0.1%). The chain recombines TRBV4-3 with TRBJ2-3, with D perhaps matching TRBD1 (6 bases). The CDR3 has 15 residues. The germline V gene has CDR1 LGHNA and CDR2 YSLEER. V was shortened by 0 bases and J by 3 bases, with 10 bases between the two germline ends. The CDR3 region is CASSQEGGQTDTQYF. For the CDR3, the DNA is TGCGCCAGCAGCCAAGAAGGCGGACAGACAGATACGCAGTATTTT.